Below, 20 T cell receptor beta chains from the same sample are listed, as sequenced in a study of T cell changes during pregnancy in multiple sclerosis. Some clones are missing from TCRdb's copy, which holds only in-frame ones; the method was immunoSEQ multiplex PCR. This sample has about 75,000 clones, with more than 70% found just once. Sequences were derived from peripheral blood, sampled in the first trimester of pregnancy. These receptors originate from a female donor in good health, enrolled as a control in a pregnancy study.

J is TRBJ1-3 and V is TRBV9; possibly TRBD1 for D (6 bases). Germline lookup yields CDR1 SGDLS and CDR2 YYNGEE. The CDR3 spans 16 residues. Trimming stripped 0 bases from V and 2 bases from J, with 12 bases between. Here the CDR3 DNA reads TGTGCCAGCAGCGTAGCAGGGGCGGTGGCTGGAAACACCATATATTTT. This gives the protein CASSVAGAVAGNTIYF.

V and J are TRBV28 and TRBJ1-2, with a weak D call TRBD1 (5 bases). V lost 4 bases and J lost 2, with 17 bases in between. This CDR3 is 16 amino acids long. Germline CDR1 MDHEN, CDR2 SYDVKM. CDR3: CASSSPPQGGNYGYTF. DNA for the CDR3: TGTGCCAGCAGTTCGCCCCCCCAGGGAGGCAACTATGGCTACACCTTC.

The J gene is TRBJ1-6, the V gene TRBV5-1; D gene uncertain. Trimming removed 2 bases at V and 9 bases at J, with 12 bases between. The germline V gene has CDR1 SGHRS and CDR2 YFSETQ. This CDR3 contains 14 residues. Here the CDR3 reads CASSFEFAGSPLHF. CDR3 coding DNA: TGCGCCAGCAGCTTTGAGTTTGCGGGTTCACCCCTCCACTTT.

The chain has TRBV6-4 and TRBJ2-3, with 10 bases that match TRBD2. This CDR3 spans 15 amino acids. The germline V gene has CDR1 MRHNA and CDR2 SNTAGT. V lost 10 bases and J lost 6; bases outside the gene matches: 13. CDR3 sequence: CATQAGGPGSDTQYF. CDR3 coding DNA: TGTGCCACTCAAGCGGGAGGGCCGGGATCGGATACGCAGTATTTT.

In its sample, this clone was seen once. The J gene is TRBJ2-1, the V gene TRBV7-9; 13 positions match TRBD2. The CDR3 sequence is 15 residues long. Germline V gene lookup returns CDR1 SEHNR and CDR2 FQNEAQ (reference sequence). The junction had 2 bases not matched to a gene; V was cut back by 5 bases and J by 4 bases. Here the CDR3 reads CASSRTSGGYNEQFF. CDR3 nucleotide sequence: TGTGCCAGCAGCCGGACTAGCGGGGGATACAATGAGCAGTTCTTC.

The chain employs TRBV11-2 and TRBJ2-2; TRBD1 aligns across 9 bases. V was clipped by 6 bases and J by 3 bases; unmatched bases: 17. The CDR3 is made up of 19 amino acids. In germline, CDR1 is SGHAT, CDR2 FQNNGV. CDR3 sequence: CASRQLPGQGFLDTGELFF. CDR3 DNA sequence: TGTGCCAGCAGACAACTACCGGGACAGGGCTTCTTGGACACCGGGGAGCTGTTTTTT.

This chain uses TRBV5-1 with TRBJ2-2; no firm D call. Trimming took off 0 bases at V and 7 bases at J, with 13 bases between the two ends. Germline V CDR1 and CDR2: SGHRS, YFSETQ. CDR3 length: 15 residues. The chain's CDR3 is CASSLVGRFGGELFF. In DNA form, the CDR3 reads TGCGCCAGCAGCTTGGTGGGCAGGTTTGGCGGGGAGCTGTTTTTT.

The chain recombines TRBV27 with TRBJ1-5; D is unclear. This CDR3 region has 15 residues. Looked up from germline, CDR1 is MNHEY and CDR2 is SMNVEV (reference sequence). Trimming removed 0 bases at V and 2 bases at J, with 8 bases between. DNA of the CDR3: TGTGCCAGCAGTTTATCGGGGAGAGGCAATCAGCCCCAGCATTTT. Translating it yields CASSLSGRGNQPQHF.

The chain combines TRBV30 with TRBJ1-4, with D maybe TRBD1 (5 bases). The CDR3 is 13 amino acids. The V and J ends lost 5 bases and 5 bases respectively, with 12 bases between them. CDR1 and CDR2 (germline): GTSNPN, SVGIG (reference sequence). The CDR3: CAWAGDSNEKLFF. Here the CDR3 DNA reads TGTGCCTGGGCCGGGGACTCAAATGAAAAACTGTTTTTT.

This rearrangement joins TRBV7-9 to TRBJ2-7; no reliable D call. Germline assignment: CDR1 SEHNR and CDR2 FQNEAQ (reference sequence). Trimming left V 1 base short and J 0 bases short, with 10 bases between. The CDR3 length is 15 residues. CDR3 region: CASSLGGSSSYEQYF. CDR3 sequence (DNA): TGTGCCAGCAGCTTAGGAGGCTCCAGCTCCTACGAGCAGTACTTC. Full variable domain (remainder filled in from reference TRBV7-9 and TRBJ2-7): DTGVSQNPRHKITKRGQNVTFRCDPISEHNRLYWYRQTLGQGPEFLTYFQNEAQLEKSRLLSDRFSAERPKGSFSTLEIQRTEQGDSAMYLCASSLGGSSSYEQYFGPGTRLTVT.

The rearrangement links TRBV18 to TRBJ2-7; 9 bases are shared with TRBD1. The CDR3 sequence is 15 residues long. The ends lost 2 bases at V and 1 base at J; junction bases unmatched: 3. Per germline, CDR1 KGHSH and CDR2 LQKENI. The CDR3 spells CASSPFGTGSYEQYF. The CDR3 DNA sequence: TGTGCCAGCTCACCATTCGGGACAGGGTCCTACGAGCAGTACTTC.

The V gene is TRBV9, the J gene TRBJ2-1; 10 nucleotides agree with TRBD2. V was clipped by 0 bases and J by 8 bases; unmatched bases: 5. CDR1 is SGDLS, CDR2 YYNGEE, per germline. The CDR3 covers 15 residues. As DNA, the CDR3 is TGTGCCAGCAGCGTAGGGCTAGCGGGAGAGGATGAGCAGTTCTTC. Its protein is CASSVGLAGEDEQFF.

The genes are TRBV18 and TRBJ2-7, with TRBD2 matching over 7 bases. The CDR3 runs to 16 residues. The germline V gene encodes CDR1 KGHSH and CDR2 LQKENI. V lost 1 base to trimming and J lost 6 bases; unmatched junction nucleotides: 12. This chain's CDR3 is CASSPQLTERGGEQYF. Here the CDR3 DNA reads TGTGCCAGCTCACCACAATTAACCGAGCGGGGCGGCGAGCAGTACTTC.

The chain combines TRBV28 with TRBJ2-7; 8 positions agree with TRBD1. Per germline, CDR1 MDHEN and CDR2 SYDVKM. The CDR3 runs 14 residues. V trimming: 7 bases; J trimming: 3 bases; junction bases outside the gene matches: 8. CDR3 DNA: TGTGCCAGCAACGAGGACGGGACAGGCTACGAGCAGTACTTC. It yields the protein CASNEDGTGYEQYF. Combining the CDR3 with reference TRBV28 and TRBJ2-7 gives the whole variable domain DVKVTQSSRYLVKRTGEKVFLECVQDMDHENMFWYRQDPGLGLRLIYFSYDVKMKEKGDIPEGYSVSREKKERFSLILESASTNQTSMYLCASNEDGTGYEQYFGPGTRLTVT.

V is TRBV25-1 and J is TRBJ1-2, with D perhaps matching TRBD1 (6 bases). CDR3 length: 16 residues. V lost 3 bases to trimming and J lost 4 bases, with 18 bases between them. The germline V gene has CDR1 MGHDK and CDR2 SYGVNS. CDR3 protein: CASSDPAGADGYGYTF. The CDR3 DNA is TGTGCCAGCAGTGATCCTGCGGGGGCAGATGGCTATGGCTACACCTTC.

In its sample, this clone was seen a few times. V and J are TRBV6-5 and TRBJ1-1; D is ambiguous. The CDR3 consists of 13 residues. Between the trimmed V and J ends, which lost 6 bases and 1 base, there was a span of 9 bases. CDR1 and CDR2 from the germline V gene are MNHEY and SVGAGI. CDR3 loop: CASSLTANTEAFF. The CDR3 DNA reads TGTGCCAGCAGCCTCACAGCGAACACTGAAGCTTTCTTT.

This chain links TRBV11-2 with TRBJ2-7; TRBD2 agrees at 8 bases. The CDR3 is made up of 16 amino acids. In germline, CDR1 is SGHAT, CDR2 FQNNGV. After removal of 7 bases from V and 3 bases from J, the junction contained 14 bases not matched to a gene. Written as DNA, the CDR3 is TGTGCCAGCACGGGGATCGGGGGGGGCCACGTCTACGAGCAGTACTTC. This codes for CASTGIGGGHVYEQYF. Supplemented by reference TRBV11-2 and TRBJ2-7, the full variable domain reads EAGVAQSPRYKIIEKRQSVAFWCNPISGHATLYWYQQILGQGPKLLIQFQNNGVVDDSQLPKDRFSAERLKGVDSTLKIQPAKLEDSAVYLCASTGIGGGHVYEQYFGPGTRLTVT.

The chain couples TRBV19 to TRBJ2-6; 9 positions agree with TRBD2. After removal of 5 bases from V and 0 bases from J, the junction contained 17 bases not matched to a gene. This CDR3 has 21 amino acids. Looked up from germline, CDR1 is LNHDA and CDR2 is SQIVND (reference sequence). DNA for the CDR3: TGTGCCAGTAGTTCAGCGGGAGGTTTCGAGCCAAATTACTCTGGGGCCAACGTCCTGACTTTC. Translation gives CASSSAGGFEPNYSGANVLTF.

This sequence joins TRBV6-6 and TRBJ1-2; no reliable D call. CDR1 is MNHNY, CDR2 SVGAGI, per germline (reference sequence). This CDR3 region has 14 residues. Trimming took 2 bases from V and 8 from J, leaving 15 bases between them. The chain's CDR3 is CASSYQQPGLGYTF. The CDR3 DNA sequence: TGTGCCAGCAGTTACCAGCAACCCGGGTTGGGCTACACCTTC.

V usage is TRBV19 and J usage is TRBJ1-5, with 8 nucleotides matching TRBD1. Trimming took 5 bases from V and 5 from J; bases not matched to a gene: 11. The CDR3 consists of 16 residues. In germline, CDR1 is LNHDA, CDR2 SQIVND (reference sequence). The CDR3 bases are TGTGCCAGTAGTCCCCCGACAGGGGTCCCCCATCAGCCCCAGCATTTT. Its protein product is CASSPPTGVPHQPQHF. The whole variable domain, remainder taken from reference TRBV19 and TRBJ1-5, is DGGITQSPKYLFRKEGQNVTLSCEQNLNHDAMYWYRQDPGQGLRLIYYSQIVNDFQKGDIAEGYSVSREKKESFPLTVTSAQKNPTAFYLCASSPPTGVPHQPQHFGDGTRLSIL.